Listed below are T cell receptor beta chains from one sample, sequenced in a study of blood T cell repertoires in COVID-19. This table comes from immunoSEQ multiplex PCR, and its TCRdb copy is limited to in-frame clones, with some not included. Of fewer than 250,000 clones listed, 80% are singletons. Sequencing used PBMCs or T cells enriched from blood (not recorded which). These receptors were collected from a middle-aged woman with acute COVID-19. Both conserved end residues are part of each CDR3. The D gene is left open where the match is weak.

CDR3 protein	J gene	D gene	V gene
CASSQGALGQETQYF	TRBJ2-5	TRBD1	TRBV6-5
CASSRGLAGVEGIQYF	TRBJ2-4	TRBD2	TRBV7-2
CASITGENYGYTF	TRBJ1-2	TRBD1	TRBV6-5
CASSAGDRGSSGTF	TRBJ1-2	TRBD1	TRBV2
CASRVSTGSGEQYF	TRBJ2-7	.	TRBV2
CASTLGTGKNSPLHF	TRBJ1-6	TRBD1	TRBV7-2
CASSSIRVGTYNEQFF	TRBJ2-1	.	TRBV5-5
CATSRADRDQPQHF	TRBJ1-5	TRBD1	TRBV15
CASTTDRDRSPLHF	TRBJ1-6	TRBD1	TRBV6-1
CASSFVLAGGYEQFF	TRBJ2-1	TRBD2	TRBV5-6
CAWSLGQGDYNEQFF	TRBJ2-1	TRBD1	TRBV30
CASSSPTGALSGANVLTF	TRBJ2-6	TRBD1	TRBV7-6
CASSQALDRDGVGEAFF	TRBJ1-1	TRBD1	TRBV4-3
CASSQGVGHAETQYF	TRBJ2-5	.	TRBV4-1
CASSVAQGARGYTF	TRBJ1-2	TRBD1	TRBV9
CSARATAGYTF	TRBJ1-2	.	TRBV20-1
CASSLASSGRQFF	TRBJ2-1	.	TRBV7-2
CATSSGQGARYGYTF	TRBJ1-2	TRBD1	TRBV15